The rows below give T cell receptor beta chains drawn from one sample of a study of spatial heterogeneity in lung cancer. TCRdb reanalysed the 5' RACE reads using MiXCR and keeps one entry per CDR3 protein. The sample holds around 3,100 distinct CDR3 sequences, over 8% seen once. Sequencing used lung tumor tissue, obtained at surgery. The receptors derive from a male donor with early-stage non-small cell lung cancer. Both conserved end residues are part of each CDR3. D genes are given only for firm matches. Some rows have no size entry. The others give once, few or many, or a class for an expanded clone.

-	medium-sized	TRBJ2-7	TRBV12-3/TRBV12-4	CASSLGGGWGDEQYF	TGTGCCAGCAGTTTGGGAGGGGGATGGGGCGACGAGCAGTACTTC
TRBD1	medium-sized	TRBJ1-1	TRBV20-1	CSAADRGRGTEAFF	TGCAGTGCGGCGGACAGGGGGCGGGGTACTGAAGCTTTCTTT
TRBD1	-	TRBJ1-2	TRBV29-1	CSVERTGGIGYTF	TGCAGCGTTGAAAGGACAGGGGGTATTGGCTACACCTTC
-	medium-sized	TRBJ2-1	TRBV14	CASSTGVYNEQFF	TGTGCCAGCAGCACAGGCGTATACAATGAGCAGTTCTTC
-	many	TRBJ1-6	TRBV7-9	CASSLGSQALIPLHF	TGTGCCAGCAGCTTAGGTTCGCAGGCCCTCATCCCCCTCCACTTT
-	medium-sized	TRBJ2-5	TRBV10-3	CAISDLGSYQETQYF	TGTGCCATCAGTGATCTAGGCTCCTACCAAGAGACCCAGTACTTC
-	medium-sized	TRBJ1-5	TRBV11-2	CASSLNQNLNQPQHF	TGTGCCAGCAGCTTAAATCAGAACCTCAATCAGCCCCAGCATTTT
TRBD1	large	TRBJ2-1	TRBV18	CASSETGYYNEQFF	TGTGCCAGCTCAGAGACAGGGTATTACAATGAGCAGTTCTTC
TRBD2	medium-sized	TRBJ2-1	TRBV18	CASSPPGSGRSSSYNEQFF	TGTGCCAGCTCACCACCGGGGAGCGGGAGGTCTAGCTCCTACAATGAGCAGTTCTTC
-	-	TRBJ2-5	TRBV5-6	CASSLLQGGWETQYF	TGTGCCAGCAGCTTGCTGCAGGGAGGTTGGGAGACCCAGTACTTC
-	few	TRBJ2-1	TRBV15	CATSRELAGWGSYNEQFF	TGTGCCACCAGCAGAGAATTAGCAGGGTGGGGCTCCTACAATGAGCAGTTCTTC
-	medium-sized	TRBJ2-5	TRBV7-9	CASSPSGPKQETQYF	TGTGCCAGCAGCCCCTCCGGTCCGAAACAAGAGACCCAGTACTTC
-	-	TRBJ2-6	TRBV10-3	CATTRGGISGANVLTF	TGTGCCACCACGAGGGGGGGAATCTCTGGGGCCAACGTCCTGACTTTC
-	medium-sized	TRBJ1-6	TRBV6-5	CASTDRARQGRSPLHF	TGTGCCAGCACCGACCGTGCCCGCCAGGGAAGATCACCCCTCCACTTT
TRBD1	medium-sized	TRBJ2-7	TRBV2	CASSRGYEQYF	TGTGCCAGCAGCAGGGGGTACGAGCAGTACTTC
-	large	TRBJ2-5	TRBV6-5	CASSYETGSAQYF	TGTGCCAGCAGTTACGAGACAGGTTCGGCCCAGTACTTC
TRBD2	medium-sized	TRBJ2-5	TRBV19	CATRAGAPWETQYF	TGTGCCACTCGAGCGGGGGCACCTTGGGAGACCCAGTACTTC
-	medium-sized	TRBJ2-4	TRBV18	CASSPAGQNSIQYF	TGTGCCAGCTCACCGGCAGGACAGAATAGCATTCAGTACTTC
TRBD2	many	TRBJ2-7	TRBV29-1	CSGRTSGRAEQYF	TGCAGCGGTCGGACTAGCGGGAGAGCCGAGCAGTACTTC
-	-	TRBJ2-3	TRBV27	CASSLSEISDTQYF	TGTGCCAGCAGTTTAAGTGAAATCTCCGATACGCAGTATTTT